These 6 T cell receptor beta chains came from one sample sequenced in a study of chemoradiotherapy in HPV16-positive cancers. Here immunoSEQ multiplex PCR was the method, and the copy in TCRdb shows in-frame clones only, minus some. The data contain approximately 12,000 clones, 72% of them singletons. The specimen was obtained from a patient who underwent chemoradiotherapy. The source of these receptors is a human donor with HPV-associated anogenital cancer.

This chain joins TRBV11-2 and TRBJ2-1; 8 bases are shared with TRBD2. Germline values: CDR1 SGHAT, CDR2 FQNNGV. The CDR3 is 14 residues long. J lost 7 bases, V lost 5 bases, and 7 bases had no gene match. The DNA for the CDR3 is TGTGCCAGCAGCCCCGGGACTAGTGTGAATGAGCAGTTCTTC. Amino acids: CASSPGTSVNEQFF.

V usage is TRBV27 and J usage is TRBJ2-5, with 10 bases lining up with TRBD2. Germline-derived CDR1 and CDR2 are MNHEY and SMNVEV (reference sequence). J was trimmed by 2 bases and V by 7 bases; bases with no gene match: 7. CDR3 length: 15 amino acids. The DNA for the CDR3 is TGTGCCAGCAAAACTAGCGGGAACCCACAAGAGACCCAGTACTTC. Translating it yields CASKTSGNPQETQYF.

In nucleotides, the CDR3 is TGTGCCAGCTCACCGCTTGGAACAGGGTCGGTCAGGAACACTGAAGCTTTCTTT. Translation: CASSPLGTGSVRNTEAFF. V is TRBV18 and J is TRBJ1-1; D may be TRBD1 (6 bases). The CDR3 is 18 amino acids. The germline CDR1 and CDR2 sequences are KGHSH and LQKENI. V was shortened by 3 bases and J by 1 base, with 21 bases between the two germline ends. The complete variable domain, with remaining parts taken from reference TRBV18 and TRBJ1-1, reads NAGVMQNPRHLVRRRGQEARLRCSPMKGHSHVYWYRQLPEEGLKFMVYLQKENIIDESGMPKERFSAEFPKEGPSILRIQQVVRGDSAAYFCASSPLGTGSVRNTEAFFGQGTRLTVV.

The CDR3 region is CASSEPTGGPYEQYF. Written as DNA, the CDR3 is TGTGCCAGCAGTGAACCGACAGGGGGCCCCTACGAGCAGTACTTC. This chain uses TRBV6-1 with TRBJ2-7; 10 nucleotides line up with TRBD1. The CDR3 is 15 residues long. Losses at the gene ends were 2 bases for V and 2 bases for J; bases not matched to a gene: 3. Germline CDR1 MNHNS, CDR2 SASEGT.

Details on this clone: Other DNA sequences of this sample code for an identical CDR3. The genes are TRBV7-2 and TRBJ2-1; 8 bases match TRBD1. The junction had 6 bases not matched to a gene; V was cut back by 4 bases and J by 4 bases. The germline V gene encodes CDR1 SGHTA and CDR2 FQGNSA. This CDR3 contains 15 residues. The CDR3 nucleotides read TGTGCCAGCAGCTCGACAGGGGACAGATACAATGAGCAGTTCTTC. This encodes CASSSTGDRYNEQFF.

This clone was detected once. The chain couples TRBV19 to TRBJ2-1; perhaps D is TRBD1 or TRBD2 (5 bases each). The CDR3 extends over 13 amino acids. The V end was cut by 3 bases, the J end by 5 bases, with 8 bases between. Germline CDR1 reads LNHDA; CDR2 reads SQIVND (reference sequence). The CDR3 reads CASSIRGDNEQFF. The DNA for the CDR3 is TGTGCCAGTAGTATTAGGGGAGACAATGAGCAGTTCTTC.